These 19 T cell receptor beta chains were sequenced from one sample in a study of cytomegalovirus exposure and HLA in healthy donors. PCR amplification relied on 60 Vbeta primers (plus 13 Jbeta primers). TCRdb's copy holds only in-frame clones and misses some; the assay was immunoSEQ multiplex PCR. The table shows 210,000 or so clones, with 65% to 85% occurring only once. The sequenced sample consisted of PBMCs. The source is a boy aged 2 to 10 in good health and CMV-seronegative.

The chain has TRBV5-6 and TRBJ2-4; 8 bases fit TRBD1. CDR1 and CDR2 (germline): SGHDT, YYEEEE. V was clipped by 1 base and J by 8 bases; unmatched bases: 8. The CDR3 runs 15 residues. DNA for the CDR3: TGTGCCAGCAGCTTGCAAGGACAGGGCGTACACATTCAGTACTTC. It codes for CASSLQGQGVHIQYF.

This rearrangement joins TRBV30 to TRBJ1-3; TRBD1 agrees at 8 bases. This CDR3 is 15 amino acids long. The germline CDR1 and CDR2 sequences are GTSNPN and SVGIG (reference sequence). With V trimmed by 2 bases and J by 0 bases, 3 bases remained unmatched. CDR3 coding DNA: TGTGCCTGGAGTATAACAGGGGGCTCTGGAAACACCATATATTTT. It yields the protein CAWSITGGSGNTIYF. Variable domain in full (rest from reference TRBV30 and TRBJ1-3): SQTIHQWPATLVQPVGSPLSLECTVEGTSNPNLYWYRQAAGRGLQLLFYSVGIGQISSEVPQNLSASRPQDRQFILSSKKLLLSDSGFYLCAWSITGGSGNTIYFGEGSWLTVV.

This clone was observed once. This chain connects TRBV7-9 to TRBJ2-5; 7 nucleotides match TRBD1. CDR1 and CDR2 (germline): SEHNR, FQNEAQ (reference sequence). Trimming took 5 bases from V and 5 from J; bases not matched to a gene: 5. The CDR3 spans 13 residues. The CDR3 nucleotides read TGTGCCAGCAGCACGCCGGACAGGGAGACCCAGTACTTC. This translates into CASSTPDRETQYF.

The chain recombines TRBV19 with TRBJ1-2; no clear D. The CDR3 is 13 residues long. Germline CDR1 LNHDA, CDR2 SQIVND (reference sequence). Between the trimmed V and J ends, which lost 0 bases and 4 bases, there was a span of 6 bases. Written as DNA, the CDR3 is TGTGCCAGTAGTATAGAGGGCAGCTATGGCTACACCTTC. This sequence encodes CASSIEGSYGYTF.

The chain carries TRBV30 and TRBJ2-1, with 10 bases aligning to TRBD2. There are 15 residues in the CDR3. J gave up 7 bases and V 0 bases, and 6 bases lay outside the gene matches. Germline assignment: CDR1 GTSNPN and CDR2 SVGIG (reference sequence). CDR3 coding DNA: TGTGCCTGGAGTGTAGGTAGCGGGAGGAAAAATGAGCAGTTCTTC. This sequence encodes CAWSVGSGRKNEQFF.

The rearrangement joins TRBV6-5 to TRBJ1-2; 8 bases fit TRBD1. Germline V lookup: CDR1 MNHEY, CDR2 SVGAGI. The V segment lost 2 bases and the J segment 8 bases; nucleotides outside the gene matches: 7. The CDR3 is 14 residues long. The CDR3 here is CASSYTQGASGYTF. The CDR3 DNA reads as TGTGCCAGCAGTTACACGCAGGGGGCCTCCGGCTACACCTTC.

CDR3 amino acids: CASRSPDSLYGYTF. The CDR3 nucleotides read TGTGCCAGCAGATCGCCGGACAGCCTTTATGGCTACACCTTC. This sequence joins TRBV5-4 and TRBJ1-2; weak D call: TRBD1 (6 bases). Per germline, CDR1 SGHNT and CDR2 YYREEE (reference sequence). The CDR3 covers 14 residues. The V and J ends lost 5 bases and 5 bases respectively, with 16 bases between them.

This clone was seen a few times. The rearrangement uses TRBV7-8 and TRBJ2-7; 7 nucleotides match TRBD1. Trimming at V came to 5 bases and at J to 7 bases, leaving 5 bases not matched to a gene. The CDR3 is 12 residues long. Germline V gene data show CDR1 as SGHVS and CDR2 as FQNEAQ. The CDR3 nucleotides are TGTGCCAGCAGCATGGACAGGACTGAGCAGTACTTC. This sequence encodes CASSMDRTEQYF.

The chain employs TRBV29-1 and TRBJ2-3; weak D call: TRBD2 (5 bases). Germline CDR1 is SQVTM and CDR2 is ANQGSEA. This CDR3 is 13 amino acids long. V lost 5 bases to trimming and J lost 2 bases, with 11 bases between them. In DNA, the CDR3 is TGCAGCGTTCACGGACTCACCACAGATACGCAGTATTTT. This sequence encodes CSVHGLTTDTQYF.

The chain is built from TRBV9 and TRBJ2-5; 14 bases line up with TRBD2. The CDR3 length is 16 residues. Germline trimming cut 3 bases from V and 5 bases from J; bases unmatched to any gene: 6. Germline CDR1 SGDLS, CDR2 YYNGEE. The chain's CDR3 is CASSGGTSGSRETQYF. CDR3 nucleotide sequence: TGTGCCAGCAGCGGCGGGACTAGCGGGAGTAGGGAGACCCAGTACTTC.

The chain employs TRBV5-1 and TRBJ2-3, with 9 bases fitting TRBD1. The CDR3 spans 15 residues. Looked up from germline, CDR1 is SGHRS and CDR2 is YFSETQ. The junction had 4 bases not matched to a gene; V was cut back by 0 bases and J by 5 bases. The CDR3 bases are TGCGCCAGCAGCTTGGCCGGGACAGGGAAAGATACGCAGTATTTT. Translating gives CASSLAGTGKDTQYF. Full variable domain (outside the CDR3, taken from reference TRBV5-1 and TRBJ2-3): KAGVTQTPRYLIKTRGQQVTLSCSPISGHRSVSWYQQTPGQGLQFLFEYFSETQRNKGNFPGRFSGRQFSNSRSEMNVSTLELGDSALYLCASSLAGTGKDTQYFGPGTRLTVL.

The rearrangement links TRBV6-6 to TRBJ2-7; D gene uncertain. CDR1 MNHNY and CDR2 SVGAGI come from the germline V gene (reference sequence). This CDR3 comprises 14 residues. V was pared by 7 bases and J by 2 bases, with 15 bases between. CDR3 sequence: CASIGTRATYEQYF. The DNA for the CDR3 is TGTGCCAGCATTGGTACTCGCGCGACCTACGAGCAGTACTTC.

The chain recombines TRBV5-8 with TRBJ2-1; the D is unclear. Germline V gene data show CDR1 as SGHTS and CDR2 as YDEGEE. Trimming shortened V by 4 bases and J by 4 bases, and 3 bases separated the two germline ends. This CDR3 is built from 11 residues. The DNA of the CDR3 is TGTGCCAGCAGCCTTTACAATGAGCAGTTCTTC. This gives the protein CASSLYNEQFF. Filled out from reference TRBV5-8 and TRBJ2-1, the complete variable domain reads EAGVTQSPTHLIKTRGQQATLRCSPISGHTSVYWYQQALGLGLQFLLWYDEGEERNRGNFPPRFSGRQFPNYSSELNVNALELEDSALYLCASSLYNEQFFGPGTRLTVL.

This chain links TRBV6-1 with TRBJ2-5; D is perhaps TRBD2 (5 bases). The V gene lost 1 base and the J gene lost 4 bases, with 13 bases spanning the gap. Germline V gene data show CDR1 as MNHNS and CDR2 as SASEGT. The CDR3 spans 15 residues. The CDR3 sequence: CASSEVRGSRETQYF. CDR3 DNA: TGTGCCAGCAGTGAAGTAAGAGGGTCCCGAGAGACCCAGTACTTC.

This sequence joins TRBV19 and TRBJ2-2, with a tentative D call TRBD2 (5 bases). The V end was cut by 3 bases, the J end by 0 bases, with 8 bases between. The germline V gene has CDR1 LNHDA and CDR2 SQIVND (reference sequence). This CDR3 contains 15 residues. CDR3 nucleotides: TGTGCCAGTAGTATTATCGGGACGAACACCGGGGAGCTGTTTTTT. Amino acids: CASSIIGTNTGELFF. The full variable domain, in which reference TRBV19 and TRBJ2-2 provide the parts outside the CDR3, is DGGITQSPKYLFRKEGQNVTLSCEQNLNHDAMYWYRQDPGQGLRLIYYSQIVNDFQKGDIAEGYSVSREKKESFPLTVTSAQKNPTAFYLCASSIIGTNTGELFFGEGSRLTVL.

The gene calls are TRBV6-1 and TRBJ2-5; 11 bases map to TRBD2. The V and J ends lost 2 bases and 5 bases, in that order; junction bases with no gene match: 13. The germline V gene encodes CDR1 MNHNS and CDR2 SASEGT. The CDR3 consists of 18 residues. This CDR3 reads CASSESTSGRRVLETQYF. CDR3 in DNA: TGTGCCAGCAGTGAATCCACTAGCGGGAGACGTGTACTCGAGACCCAGTACTTC.

In its sample, this clone was seen a few times. This rearrangement joins TRBV4-1 to TRBJ2-1; 8 bases are a match to TRBD2. CDR1 is MGHRA and CDR2 is YSYEKL in the germline V gene. The CDR3 is made up of 16 amino acids. The V gene end was trimmed by 4 bases and the J gene end by 3 bases; junction bases not matched to a gene: 8. The CDR3 region is CASSPPWREVYNEQFF. The CDR3 nucleotides are TGCGCCAGCAGCCCACCGTGGCGGGAGGTCTACAATGAGCAGTTCTTC.

J is TRBJ1-2 and V is TRBV21-1; no check of the table's D call, TRBD1, against the DNA was made. TRBV21-1 is given as a pseudogene. The CDR3 is made up of 19 amino acids. For the CDR3, the DNA is TGTGCCAGCAGCAAAGAGGGTTGGGGCCTTCGACAGGGAAGGGATGGCTACACCTTC. This codes for CASSKEGWGLRQGRDGYTF.

In its sample, this clone was seen once. V and J are TRBV5-1 and TRBJ2-5, with 10 bases that match TRBD2. The CDR3 has 17 residues. Looked up from germline, CDR1 is SGHRS and CDR2 is YFSETQ. Trimming cost V 7 bases and J 2 bases; bases outside gene matches: 14. CDR3 nucleotide sequence: TGCGCCAGCGGGGCTTCGATAGCGGGAGGTCTGCAAGAGACCCAGTACTTC. Residues: CASGASIAGGLQETQYF. Using reference TRBV5-1 and TRBJ2-5 for the parts outside the CDR3, the full variable domain is KAGVTQTPRYLIKTRGQQVTLSCSPISGHRSVSWYQQTPGQGLQFLFEYFSETQRNKGNFPGRFSGRQFSNSRSEMNVSTLELGDSALYLCASGASIAGGLQETQYFGPGTRLLVL.